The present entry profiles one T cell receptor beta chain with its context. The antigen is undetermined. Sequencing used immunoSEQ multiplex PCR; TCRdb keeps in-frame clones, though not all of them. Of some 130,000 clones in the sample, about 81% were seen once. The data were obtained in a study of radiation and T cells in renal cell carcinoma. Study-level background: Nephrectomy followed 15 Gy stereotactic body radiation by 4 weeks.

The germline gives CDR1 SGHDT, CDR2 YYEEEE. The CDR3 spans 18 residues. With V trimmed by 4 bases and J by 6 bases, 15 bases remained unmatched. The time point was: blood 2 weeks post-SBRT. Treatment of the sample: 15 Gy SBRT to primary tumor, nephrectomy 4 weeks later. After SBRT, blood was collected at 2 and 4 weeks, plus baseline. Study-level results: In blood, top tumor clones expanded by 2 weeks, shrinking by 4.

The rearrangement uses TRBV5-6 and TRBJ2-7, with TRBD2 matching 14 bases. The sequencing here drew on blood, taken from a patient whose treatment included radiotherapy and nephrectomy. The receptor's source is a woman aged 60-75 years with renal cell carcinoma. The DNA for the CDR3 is TGTGCCAGCAGCCTCCGACTAGCGGGAGGGCTAAACAGTGGCGAGCAGTACTTC. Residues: CASSLRLAGGLNSGEQYF.